This T cell receptor (beta chain) was obtained from a study of T cells in Graves' hyperthyroidism and ophthalmopathy. This clonotype has ten or more counts. Fresh 10 ml peripheral blood yielded PBMCs. CDR1 and CDR2 (germline): MNHNS, SASEGT. After removal of 6 bases from V and 4 bases from J, the junction contained 14 bases not matched to a gene. This CDR3 contains 16 residues. Authors of the study amplified TCR beta CDR3 regions from RNA transcripts. The TCR CDR3 was amplified in a first-round RT-PCR using the HTBI primer set. TCRdb used MiXCR to reprocess the multiplex PCR reads, holding one entry per CDR3 protein. The sample comprises over 400,000 distinct CDR3 sequences, approximately 15% of which are singletons, and approximately 13% rests with the top ten.

This clonotype was sampled from a man aged 18 to 29 with Graves' ophthalmopathy. The rearrangement joins TRBV6-1 to TRBJ1-1; 7 bases agree with TRBD1. Sequencing was performed on blood. CDR3: CASRSTGREGGTEAFF. For the CDR3, the DNA is TGTGCCAGCAGATCGACAGGGAGGGAAGGAGGCACTGAAGCTTTCTTT.